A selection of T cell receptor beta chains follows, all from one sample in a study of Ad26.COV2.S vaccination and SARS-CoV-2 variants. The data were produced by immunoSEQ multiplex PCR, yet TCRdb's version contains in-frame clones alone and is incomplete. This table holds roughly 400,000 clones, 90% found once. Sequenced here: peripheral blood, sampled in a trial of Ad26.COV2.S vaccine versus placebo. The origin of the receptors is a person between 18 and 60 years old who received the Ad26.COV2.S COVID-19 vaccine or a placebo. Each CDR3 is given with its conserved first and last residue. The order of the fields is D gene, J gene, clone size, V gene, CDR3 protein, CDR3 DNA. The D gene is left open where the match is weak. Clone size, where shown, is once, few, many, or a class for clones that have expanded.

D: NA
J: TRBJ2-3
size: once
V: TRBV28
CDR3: CASSLNRAMIDTQYF
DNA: TGTGCCAGCAGTTTAAACAGGGCCATGATAGATACGCAGTATTTT

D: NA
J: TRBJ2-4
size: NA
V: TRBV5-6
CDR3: CASSSGVAKNIQYF
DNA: TGTGCCAGCAGCTCAGGGGTAGCCAAAAACATTCAGTACTTC

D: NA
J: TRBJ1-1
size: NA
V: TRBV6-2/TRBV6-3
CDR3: CASSLRENTEAFF
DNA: TGTGCCAGCAGCCTAAGAGAGAACACTGAAGCTTTCTTT

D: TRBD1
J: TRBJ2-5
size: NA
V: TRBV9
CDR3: CASSVEGGEETQYF
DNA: TGTGCCAGCAGCGTAGAAGGGGGCGAGGAGACCCAGTACTTC

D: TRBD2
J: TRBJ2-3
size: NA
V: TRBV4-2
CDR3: CASSQVEGGDTQYF
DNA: TGTGCCAGCAGCCAAGTCGAGGGAGGGGATACGCAGTATTTT

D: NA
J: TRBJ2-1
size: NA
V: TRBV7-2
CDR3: CASSLEYSYNEQFF
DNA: TGTGCCAGCAGCTTAGAGTATTCCTACAATGAGCAGTTCTTC

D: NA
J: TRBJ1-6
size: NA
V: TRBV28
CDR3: CASSLRRDSPLHF
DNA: TGTGCCAGCAGTTTACGTCGGGATTCACCCCTCCACTTT

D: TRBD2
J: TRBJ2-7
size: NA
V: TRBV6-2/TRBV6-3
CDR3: CASSYLVAGVHEQYF
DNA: TGTGCCAGCAGTTATTTGGTAGCGGGAGTTCACGAGCAGTACTTC

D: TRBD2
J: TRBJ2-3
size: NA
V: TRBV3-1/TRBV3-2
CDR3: CASSGTSGSRTDTQYF
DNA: TGTGCCAGCAGCGGGACTAGCGGGAGTCGAACAGATACGCAGTATTTT

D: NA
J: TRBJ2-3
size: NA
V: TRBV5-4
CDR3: CASSSGAGTDTQYF
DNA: TGTGCCAGCAGCTCGGGGGCAGGCACAGATACGCAGTATTTT

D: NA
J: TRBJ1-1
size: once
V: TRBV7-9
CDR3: CASSSTAEAFF
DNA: TGTGCCAGCAGCTCCACCGCTGAAGCTTTCTTT

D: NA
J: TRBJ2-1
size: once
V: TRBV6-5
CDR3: CASRRSGNEQFF
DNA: TGTGCCAGCCGAAGGAGTGGAAATGAGCAGTTCTTC

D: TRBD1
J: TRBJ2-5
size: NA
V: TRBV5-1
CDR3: CASSLGQGAGETQYF
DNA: TGCGCCAGCAGCCTCGGCCAGGGGGCGGGTGAGACCCAGTACTTC

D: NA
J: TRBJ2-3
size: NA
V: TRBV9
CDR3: CASSEYTDTQYF
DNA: TGTGCCAGCAGCGAATACACAGATACGCAGTATTTT

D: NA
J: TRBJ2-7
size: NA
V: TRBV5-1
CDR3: CASSSTGLAYEQYF
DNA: TGCGCCAGCAGCTCCACAGGGTTGGCCTACGAGCAGTACTTC

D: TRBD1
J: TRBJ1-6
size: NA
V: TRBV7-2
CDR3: CASSFRTGSSSPLHF
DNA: TGTGCCAGCAGCTTTCGGACAGGTTCGAGTTCACCCCTCCACTTT

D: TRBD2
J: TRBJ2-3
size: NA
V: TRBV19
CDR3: CASSTSGGTDTQYF
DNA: TGTGCCAGTAGTACTAGCGGGGGCACAGATACGCAGTATTTT

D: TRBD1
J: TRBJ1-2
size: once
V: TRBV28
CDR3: CACRGQGGSLTGYTF
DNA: TGTGCCTGCCGTGGTCAGGGGGGATCTTTAACTGGCTACACCTTC

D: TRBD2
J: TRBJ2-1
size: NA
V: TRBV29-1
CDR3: CSVDGAGVNNEQFF
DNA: TGCAGCGTTGATGGAGCGGGAGTAAACAATGAGCAGTTCTTC

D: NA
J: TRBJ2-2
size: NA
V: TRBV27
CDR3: CASSAYRDPGELFF
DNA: TGTGCCAGCAGTGCCTACAGGGATCCCGGGGAGCTGTTTTTT

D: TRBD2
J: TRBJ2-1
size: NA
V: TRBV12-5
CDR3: CASGLLAGASSYNEQFF
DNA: TGTGCTAGTGGCCTACTAGCGGGAGCGAGCTCCTACAATGAGCAGTTCTTC

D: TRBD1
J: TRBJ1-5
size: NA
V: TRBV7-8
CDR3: CASSLAQGAQPQHF
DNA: TGTGCCAGCAGCTTAGCCCAGGGGGCACAGCCCCAGCATTTT

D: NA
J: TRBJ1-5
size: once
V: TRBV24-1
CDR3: CATSDGTLSNQPQHF
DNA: TGTGCCACCAGTGACGGGACCCTTAGCAATCAGCCCCAGCATTTT

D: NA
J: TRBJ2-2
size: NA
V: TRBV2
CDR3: CASSEGGMDTGELFF
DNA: TGTGCCAGCAGTGAAGGTGGGATGGACACCGGGGAGCTGTTTTTT

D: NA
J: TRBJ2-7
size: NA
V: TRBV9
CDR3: CASSAGTRGYEQYF
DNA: TGTGCCAGCAGCGCCGGGACCCGGGGGTACGAGCAGTACTTC

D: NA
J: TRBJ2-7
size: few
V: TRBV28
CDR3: CASSFSYEQYF
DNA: TGTGCCAGCAGTTTTTCCTACGAGCAGTACTTC

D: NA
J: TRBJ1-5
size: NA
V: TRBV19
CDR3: CASSMLWGGDQPQHF
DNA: TGTGCCAGTAGTATGCTCTGGGGAGGTGATCAGCCCCAGCATTTT